These 27 T cell receptor beta chains were all obtained from the same sample, sequenced in a study of neurological immune-mediated disorders. TCRdb re-called the 5' RACE reads with MiXCR, one entry per CDR3 protein. This sample has about 80,000 distinct CDR3 sequences, with approximately 6% found just once. The sample's time point: longitudinal time-point 2. Sequencing input: PBMCs. These receptors were collected from a woman aged 55-75 years with multiple sclerosis.

This clonotype was detected many times. The chain uses TRBV15 and TRBJ2-7; 9 bases match TRBD1. The CDR3 totals 14 residues. J gave up 2 bases and V 8 bases, and 7 bases lay outside the gene matches. Per germline, CDR1 LNHNV and CDR2 YYDKDF (reference sequence). The chain's CDR3 is CATRRDRDPYEQYF. The CDR3 nucleotides read TGTGCCACCCGACGGGACAGGGACCCCTACGAGCAGTACTTC.

The sample holds many counts of this clonotype. The V gene is TRBV20-1, the J gene TRBJ1-4; D is unresolved. From germline, CDR1 is DFQATT and CDR2 SNEGSKA (reference sequence). V was pared by 3 bases and J by 0 bases, with 8 bases between. The CDR3 spans 14 residues. The CDR3 sequence is CSARSSPTNEKLFF. Written as DNA, the CDR3 is TGCAGTGCTAGGAGCAGCCCAACTAATGAAAAACTGTTTTTT.

This chain connects TRBV3-1 to TRBJ2-1; 7 bases map to TRBD2. CDR3 length: 15 residues. From germline, CDR1 is LGHDT and CDR2 YNNKEL (reference sequence). Losses at the gene ends were 4 bases for V and 6 bases for J; bases not matched to a gene: 9. CDR3 sequence: CASSLGGGNFNEQFF. Here the CDR3 DNA reads TGTGCCAGCAGCCTTGGGGGGGGGAATTTCAATGAGCAGTTCTTC.

The chain employs TRBV20-1 and TRBJ2-1; D possibly corresponds to TRBD1 (5 bases). The CDR3 extends over 18 amino acids. CDR1 and CDR2 (germline): DFQATT, SNEGSKA (reference sequence). V lost 3 bases and J 5 bases, leaving 26 bases between the germline ends. The CDR3 sequence: CSARGMGGRGAPHNEQFF. CDR3 nucleotide sequence: TGCAGTGCTAGGGGTATGGGCGGAAGGGGTGCGCCCCACAATGAGCAGTTCTTC.

This clonotype was detected ten times or more. The genes are TRBV6-5 and TRBJ1-1; TRBD1 aligns across 7 bases. Germline CDR1 is MNHEY and CDR2 is SVGAGI. J was trimmed by 9 bases and V by 7 bases; bases with no gene match: 5. The CDR3 totals 11 residues. This CDR3 is CASNRGQKAFF. CDR3 bases: TGTGCCAGCAACAGGGGACAAAAAGCTTTCTTT.

This clonotype was counted ten times or more. The rearrangement uses TRBV12-3 or TRBV12-4 and TRBJ2-5; D not resolved. This CDR3 has 12 amino acids. Trimming left V 6 bases short and J 2 bases short, with 7 bases between. The CDR3 here is CASRPPQETQYF. The DNA of the CDR3 is TGTGCCAGCAGACCCCCACAAGAGACCCAGTACTTC.

This clonotype was picked up many times. The rearrangement links TRBV5-1 to TRBJ1-1; maybe TRBD1 (6 bases). The CDR3 is made up of 14 amino acids. Germline V gene sequence: CDR1 SGHRS, CDR2 YFSETQ. The V end lost 4 bases, the J end lost 4 bases, and 14 bases lay between the germline ends. CDR3 bases: TGCGCCAGCAGCCAGGGGATGTGGGCCACTGAAGCTTTCTTT. Protein sequence: CASSQGMWATEAFF.

This clonotype was seen at least ten times. The V call is TRBV11-2, the J call TRBJ2-1, with no clear D. The V gene lost 1 base and the J gene lost 1 base, with 14 bases spanning the gap. The V gene's germline CDR1 is SGHAT and CDR2 FQNNGV. This CDR3 region has 17 residues. The CDR3 sequence: CASSLAHFVRSYNEQFF. CDR3 nucleotides: TGTGCCAGCAGCTTAGCCCACTTCGTCCGTTCCTACAATGAGCAGTTCTTC.

This clonotype has a count of ten or more. V is TRBV3-1 and J is TRBJ2-5; 13 nucleotides align to TRBD2. The trim removed 7 bases at V and 5 bases at J, leaving 16 bases unmatched. This CDR3 contains 18 residues. Germline CDR1 is LGHDT and CDR2 is YNNKEL (reference sequence). CDR3 bases: TGTGCCAGCACACTATCGGGACTAGCGGGACCCAAAGGGGAGACCCAGTACTTC. Protein: CASTLSGLAGPKGETQYF.

This clonotype was recorded at least ten times. This rearrangement joins TRBV21-1 to TRBJ1-6; the D call of TRBD1 is as the table states it, not checked on the DNA. TRBV21-1 is annotated as a pseudogene. The CDR3 runs 19 residues. CDR3 sequence reads: CASSSSGENRGKDNSPLHF. In nucleotides, the CDR3 is TGTGCCAGCAGCTCTTCAGGGGAAAACAGGGGCAAAGATAATTCACCCCTCCACTTT.

In its sample, this clonotype was seen many times. This chain joins TRBV5-1 and TRBJ2-2, with no clear D. The CDR3 is 17 amino acids. The V end lost 0 bases, the J end lost 0 bases, and 12 bases lay between the germline ends. Germline loops: CDR1 SGHRS, CDR2 YFSETQ. The CDR3 region is CASSLAPGLANTGELFF. The CDR3 coding sequence is TGCGCCAGCAGCTTGGCTCCAGGCCTCGCGAACACCGGGGAGCTGTTTTTT.

This clonotype occurred many times. The chain couples TRBV5-5 to TRBJ1-2; D gene ambiguous. This CDR3 spans 12 amino acids. Germline-derived CDR1 and CDR2 are SGHKS and YYEKEE (reference sequence). V lost 0 bases and J 8 bases, leaving 8 bases between the germline ends. The CDR3: CASSLGTTGYTF. CDR3 DNA sequence: TGTGCCAGCAGCTTGGGCACAACCGGCTACACCTTC.

This clonotype was observed at least ten times. V usage is TRBV3-1 and J usage is TRBJ2-3; 9 bases align to TRBD2. V was pared by 3 bases and J by 3 bases, with 4 bases of the junction left unmatched. In germline, CDR1 is LGHDT, CDR2 YNNKEL (reference sequence). This CDR3 comprises 15 residues. DNA of the CDR3: TGTGCCAGCAGCCAGGGAGCGGGGGGAACAGATACGCAGTATTTT. Translated, it gives CASSQGAGGTDTQYF.

In its sample, this clonotype was seen many times. The chain employs TRBV5-1 and TRBJ1-2; no clear D gene. The V gene lost 0 bases and the J gene lost 3 bases, with 9 bases spanning the gap. This CDR3 is 14 amino acids long. Germline CDR1 reads SGHRS; CDR2 reads YFSETQ. The CDR3 sequence is CASSLDIEDYGYTF. Here the CDR3 DNA reads TGCGCCAGCAGCTTGGATATCGAGGACTATGGCTACACCTTC.

This clonotype occurred many times. The chain carries TRBV4-1 and TRBJ1-2; D gene unclear. There are 14 residues in the CDR3. V lost 1 base and J lost 2, with 8 bases in between. Per germline, CDR1 MGHRA and CDR2 YSYEKL. In DNA form, the CDR3 reads TGCGCCAGCAGCCAAGCTGAACAGAACTATGGCTACACCTTC. Its protein is CASSQAEQNYGYTF.

This clonotype was detected ten times or more. The rearrangement links TRBV7-2 to TRBJ1-5; D unclear. Germline CDR1 and CDR2: SGHTA and FQGNSA. The CDR3 spans 14 residues. V gave up 3 bases and J gave up 2 bases, with 8 bases separating them. CDR3 region: CASSLDAGNQPQHF. DNA of the CDR3: TGTGCCAGCAGCTTGGACGCCGGCAATCAGCCCCAGCATTTT.

This clonotype came up many times. Just one base apart from a much larger clone, this may be a read error. The chain combines TRBV5-1 with TRBJ2-5; D possibly corresponds to TRBD2 (7 bases). CDR3 length: 12 residues. Germline CDR1 is SGHRS and CDR2 is YFSETQ. V lost 4 bases and J lost 12, with 16 bases in between. The chain's CDR3 is CASSPTRGAKYF. The CDR3 DNA reads as TGCGCCAGCAGCCCCACCCGGGGGGCCAAGTACTTC.

This clonotype was counted ten times or more. V gene TRBV7-9 combines with J gene TRBJ2-1; 8 positions agree with TRBD2. V shed 3 bases and J 8 bases; nucleotides not matched to a gene: 9. Germline V gives CDR1 SEHNR, CDR2 FQNEAQ (reference sequence). The CDR3 has 15 amino acids. The CDR3 region is CASSFRGGASDEQFF. CDR3 in DNA: TGTGCCAGCAGCTTTCGGGGGGGGGCCAGCGATGAGCAGTTCTTC.

This clonotype was seen at least ten times. The gene calls are TRBV7-9 and TRBJ2-3, with TRBD1 identical over 7 bases. CDR3 length equals 15 residues. V lost 1 base and J lost 4; bases outside the gene matches: 5. Germline V lookup: CDR1 SEHNR, CDR2 FQNEAQ (reference sequence). CDR3 residues: CASSLGQGRADTQYF. The CDR3 DNA reads TGTGCCAGCAGCTTAGGACAGGGCCGGGCAGATACGCAGTATTTT. Together with reference TRBV7-9 and TRBJ2-3, the CDR3 gives the full variable domain: DTGVSQNPRHKITKRGQNVTFRCDPISEHNRLYWYRQTLGQGPEFLTYFQNEAQLEKSRLLSDRFSAERPKGSFSTLEIQRTEQGDSAMYLCASSLGQGRADTQYFGPGTRLTVL.

This clonotype has ten or more counts. The chain carries TRBV20-1 and TRBJ1-1, with 8 bases that match TRBD1. In germline, CDR1 is DFQATT, CDR2 SNEGSKA (reference sequence). After removal of 8 bases from V and 0 bases from J, the junction contained 5 bases not matched to a gene. CDR3 length: 13 residues. The CDR3 sequence is CSSWTGLNTEAFF. DNA of the CDR3: TGCAGTTCCTGGACAGGGCTGAACACTGAAGCTTTCTTT.

This clonotype was seen many times. This chain joins TRBV5-1 and TRBJ2-1; TRBD1 aligns across 7 bases. With 4 bases clipped from V and 4 bases from J, the junction kept 8 bases outside the gene matches. The CDR3 consists of 15 residues. Germline values: CDR1 SGHRS, CDR2 YFSETQ. The CDR3 DNA follows: TGCGCCAGCAGCCCTCAGGGGGTGGGGTACAATGAGCAGTTCTTC. Protein: CASSPQGVGYNEQFF.

This clonotype occurred many times. The chain carries TRBV5-1 and TRBJ2-1; 7 positions match TRBD2. The germline CDR1 and CDR2 sequences are SGHRS and YFSETQ. The CDR3 length is 13 residues. V dropped 4 bases and J dropped 9; count of bases not matched to a gene: 7. CDR3 region: CASSGLVISEQFF. In DNA form, the CDR3 reads TGCGCCAGCAGCGGACTAGTTATTTCTGAGCAGTTCTTC.

This clonotype was picked up many times. The chain's CDR3 is CASSRRASENTEAFF. As DNA, the CDR3 is TGTGCCAGCAGCCGACGGGCATCCGAAAACACTGAAGCTTTCTTT. The genes are TRBV7-8 and TRBJ1-1; D gene uncertain. V was shortened by 5 bases and J by 2 bases, with 15 bases between the two germline ends. This CDR3 comprises 15 residues. Germline V gene lookup returns CDR1 SGHVS and CDR2 FQNEAQ.

This clonotype was detected ten times or more. The gene calls are TRBV6-5 and TRBJ1-1, with 7 bases that match TRBD1. This CDR3 has 15 amino acids. The germline V gene has CDR1 MNHEY and CDR2 SVGAGI. With V trimmed by 5 bases and J by 4 bases, 10 bases remained unmatched. The CDR3 is CASSQRQGKGTEAFF. The CDR3 DNA reads as TGTGCCAGCAGTCAAAGACAGGGTAAGGGCACTGAAGCTTTCTTT.

This clonotype was detected ten times or more. The rearrangement uses TRBV6-5 and TRBJ1-2; D not certain. Germline V gene sequence: CDR1 MNHEY, CDR2 SVGAGI. V was shortened by 0 bases and J by 1 base, with 9 bases between the two germline ends. The CDR3 length is 15 residues. CDR3 sequence reads: CASSYSMIGNYGYTF. The DNA of the CDR3 is TGTGCCAGCAGTTACTCGATGATCGGTAACTATGGCTACACCTTC.

Ten or more counts support this clonotype. The chain carries TRBV5-1 and TRBJ2-7, with 10 bases that match TRBD1. Germline assignment: CDR1 SGHRS and CDR2 YFSETQ. The V segment lost 4 bases and the J segment 0 bases; nucleotides outside the gene matches: 7. The CDR3 covers 16 residues. This chain's CDR3 is CASSRGQGPSSYEQYF. The CDR3 DNA follows: TGCGCCAGCAGCCGGGGACAGGGGCCGAGCTCCTACGAGCAGTACTTC. Looking up the rest from reference TRBV5-1 and TRBJ2-7 gives the full variable domain: KAGVTQTPRYLIKTRGQQVTLSCSPISGHRSVSWYQQTPGQGLQFLFEYFSETQRNKGNFPGRFSGRQFSNSRSEMNVSTLELGDSALYLCASSRGQGPSSYEQYFGPGTRLTVT.

This clonotype was observed at least ten times. The chain uses TRBV12-3 or TRBV12-4 and TRBJ2-2, with D maybe TRBD1 (5 bases). Trimming removed 5 bases from V and 0 bases from J, with 10 bases in between. This CDR3 contains 15 residues. The CDR3 DNA follows: TGTGCCAGCAGTCCCAGGACAACGAACACCGGGGAGCTGTTTTTT. Translation gives CASSPRTTNTGELFF.